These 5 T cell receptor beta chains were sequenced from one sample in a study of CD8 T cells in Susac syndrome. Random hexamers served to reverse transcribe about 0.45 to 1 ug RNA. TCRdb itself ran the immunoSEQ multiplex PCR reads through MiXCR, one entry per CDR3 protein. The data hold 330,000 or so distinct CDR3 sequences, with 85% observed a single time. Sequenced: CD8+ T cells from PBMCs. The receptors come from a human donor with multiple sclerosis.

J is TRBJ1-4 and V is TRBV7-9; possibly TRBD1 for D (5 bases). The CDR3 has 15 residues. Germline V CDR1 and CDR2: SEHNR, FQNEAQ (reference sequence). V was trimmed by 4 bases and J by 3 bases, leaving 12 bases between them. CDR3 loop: CASSWGGDSNEKLFF. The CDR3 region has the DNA TGTGCCAGCAGCTGGGGAGGGGACTCTAATGAAAAACTGTTTTTT.

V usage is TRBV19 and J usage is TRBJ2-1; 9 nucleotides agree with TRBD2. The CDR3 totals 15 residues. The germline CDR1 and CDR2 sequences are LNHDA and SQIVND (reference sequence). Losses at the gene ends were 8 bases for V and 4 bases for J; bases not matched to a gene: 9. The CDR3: CASGAGTSTYNEQFF. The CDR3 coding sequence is TGTGCCAGTGGGGCCGGGACTAGCACGTACAATGAGCAGTTCTTC.

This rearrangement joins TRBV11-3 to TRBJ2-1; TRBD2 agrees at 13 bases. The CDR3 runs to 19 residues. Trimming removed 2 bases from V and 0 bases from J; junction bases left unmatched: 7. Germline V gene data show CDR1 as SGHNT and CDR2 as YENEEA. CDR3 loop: CASSLNPGLAGRSYNEQFF. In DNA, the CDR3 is TGTGCCAGCAGCTTAAACCCGGGACTAGCGGGACGCTCCTACAATGAGCAGTTCTTC. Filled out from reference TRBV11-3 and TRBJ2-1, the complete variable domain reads EAGVVQSPRYKIIEKKQPVAFWCNPISGHNTLYWYLQNLGQGPELLIRYENEEAVDDSQLPKDRFSAERLKGVDSTLKIQPAELGDSAVYLCASSLNPGLAGRSYNEQFFGPGTRLTVL.

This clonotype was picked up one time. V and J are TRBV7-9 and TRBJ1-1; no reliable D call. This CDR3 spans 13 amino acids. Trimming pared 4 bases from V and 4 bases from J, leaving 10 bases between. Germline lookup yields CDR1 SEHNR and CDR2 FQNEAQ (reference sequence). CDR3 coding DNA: TGTGCCAGCAGCTGGGCCCTGGCCACTGAAGCTTTCTTT. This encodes CASSWALATEAFF.

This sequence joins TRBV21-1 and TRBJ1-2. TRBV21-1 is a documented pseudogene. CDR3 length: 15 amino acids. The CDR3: CASSLWAETYYGYTF. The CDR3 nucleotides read TGTGCCAGCAGCCTATGGGCCGAGACCTACTATGGCTACACCTTC.